This TCR beta chain was captured by sequencing in a study of cytomegalovirus exposure and HLA in healthy donors. Study conclusions and caveats: More clonal expansion characterized HLA-associated TCR beta chains than equally common others in a later analysis.

A multiplex PCR was run with 60 Vbeta primers and 13 Jbeta primers. Sequencing used immunoSEQ multiplex PCR; TCRdb keeps in-frame clones, though not all of them. The table shows around 100,000 clones, with 50% to 80% occurring only once. The CDR3 consists of 18 residues. CDR1 SGHAT and CDR2 FQDESV come from the germline V gene (reference sequence). The V segment lost 3 bases and the J segment 0 bases; nucleotides outside the gene matches: 9. This clone was counted a few times. Its antigen is as yet unknown. This rearrangement joins TRBV11-1 to TRBJ2-1; 9 bases match TRBD2. The sequence came from a man younger than 45 in good health and CMV-seronegative. The sequenced material came from PBMCs. The CDR3 DNA follows: TGTGCCAGCAGCTTGGGAGCGGGAGGCCTGAGCTCCTACAATGAGCAGTTCTTC. This sequence encodes CASSLGAGGLSSYNEQFF. Combining the CDR3 with reference TRBV11-1 and TRBJ2-1 gives the whole variable domain EAEVAQSPRYKITEKSQAVAFWCDPISGHATLYWYRQILGQGPELLVQFQDESVVDDSQLPKDRFSAERLKGVDSTLKIQPAELGDSAMYLCASSLGAGGLSSYNEQFFGPGTRLTVL.